Below, 18 T cell receptor beta chains from the same sample are listed, as sequenced in a study of T-cell reconstitution after alpha-beta-depleted transplantation in children (dated by TCRdb to 2016 to 2017). The treatment or condition label here, explained by the study, means: allogeneic hematopoietic cell transplantation with graft depleted of TCRalphabeta T cells and CD19 B cells. The library relied on PCR. Sequencer: Illumina HiSeq 2500. To normalize quantification of the TCRbeta repertoire, the TCR libraries were built with molecular barcoding that relied on unique molecular identifiers. TCRdb reprocessed the public reads (quality trimming at Q25 with fastp, clone calling with MiXCR) and kept in-frame beta chains. Every distinct CDR3 protein forms one entry, paired with its most common genes and DNA. The sample records about 100,000 distinct CDR3 sequences, about 6.8% of which are singletons. About 17% of the sample lies in the top ten.

The sample was PBMCs, taken before TCRalphabeta/CD19-depleted stem cell transplant. Every receptor here comes from a boy younger than 10 with acute lymphoblastic leukemia, due to receive a stem cell transplant.

This clonotype appeared many times. The chain carries TRBV7-6 and TRBJ1-2; D perhaps matches TRBD1 (5 bases). There are 14 residues in the CDR3. The ends were cut back, 5 bases at V and 1 base at J, with 11 bases in the middle. The germline V gene encodes CDR1 SGHVS and CDR2 FNYEAQ. This CDR3 is CASSPRDGNYGYTF. Here the CDR3 DNA reads TGTGCCAGCAGCCCTCGGGACGGTAACTATGGCTACACCTTC.

The table lists this clonotype with many counts. The V and J genes are TRBV5-1 and TRBJ2-5; 10 nucleotides agree with TRBD2. Germline CDR1 reads SGHRS; CDR2 reads YFSETQ. This CDR3 has 16 amino acids. The V segment lost 4 bases and the J segment 5 bases; nucleotides outside the gene matches: 11. CDR3 nucleotides: TGCGCCAGCAGCCTGATCGGGACTAGCGAATTGGAGACCCAGTACTTC. Translated: CASSLIGTSELETQYF.

Concerning this clonotype: A much larger clone lies one base from this, so it may be a read error. The gene calls are TRBV29-1 and TRBJ2-3; 7 bases agree with TRBD1. The V gene's germline CDR1 is SQVTM and CDR2 ANQGSEA. The CDR3 length is 14 residues. The V and J ends lost 7 bases and 4 bases, in that order; junction bases with no gene match: 11. Here the CDR3 DNA reads TGCAGCGCCGTACAGGGGATCGGGTCAGATACGCAGTATTTT. It specifies CSAVQGIGSDTQYF.

This clonotype was observed a handful of times. A junction end diverges from the germline sequence, so it may reflect a read error. The chain recombines TRBV7-2 with TRBJ1-1, with D maybe TRBD1 (6 bases). Per germline, CDR1 SGHTA and CDR2 FQGNSA. This CDR3 has 14 amino acids. The DNA for the CDR3 is TGTGCCAGCACCTTAGGGGGGCTGAACACTGAAGCTTTCTTT. Translation gives CASTLGGLNTEAFF.

This clonotype was recorded many times. The rearrangement uses TRBV7-2 and TRBJ2-3, with a weak D call TRBD2 (7 bases). CDR3 length equals 15 residues. Trimming stripped 2 bases from V and 8 bases from J, with 17 bases between. Looked up from germline, CDR1 is SGHTA and CDR2 is FQGNSA. CDR3 sequence: CASSLRGGARGTQYF. As DNA, the CDR3 is TGTGCCAGCAGCTTACGTGGGGGGGCGCGGGGTACGCAGTATTTT.

This chain joins TRBV7-2 and TRBJ2-3, with D possibly being TRBD1 (5 bases). The germline V gene encodes CDR1 SGHTA and CDR2 FQGNSA. The CDR3 runs 15 residues. V was cut by 3 bases and J by 0 bases, with 10 bases left in between. The CDR3, as DNA: TGTGCCAGCAGCTTCGCTCAGGGTAGCACAGATACGCAGTATTTT. This encodes CASSFAQGSTDTQYF.

This chain connects TRBV29-1 to TRBJ1-1; perhaps TRBD1 as D (5 bases). The CDR3 is 12 residues long. Germline CDR1 SQVTM, CDR2 ANQGSEA. The V gene lost 3 bases and the J gene lost 4 bases, with 9 bases spanning the gap. The CDR3 region is CSVDREVTEAFF. The CDR3 DNA reads TGCAGCGTTGACAGGGAGGTCACTGAAGCTTTCTTT.

The gene calls are TRBV3-1 and TRBJ2-1, with TRBD2 matching over 8 bases. The V gene's germline CDR1 is LGHDT and CDR2 YNNKEL (reference sequence). V was pared by 5 bases and J by 3 bases, with 9 bases of the junction left unmatched. The CDR3 totals 16 residues. CDR3: CASSSLVRGGYNEQFF. CDR3 coding DNA: TGTGCCAGCAGCTCCCTTGTCCGGGGGGGCTACAATGAGCAGTTCTTC.

The rearrangement links TRBV6-5 to TRBJ2-3, with 12 nucleotides matching TRBD2. Germline loops: CDR1 MNHEY, CDR2 SVGAGI. This CDR3 has 16 amino acids. The V segment lost 4 bases and the J segment 4 bases; nucleotides outside the gene matches: 6. In nucleotides, the CDR3 is TGTGCCAGCAGTTCCGGACTAGCGGGGATCGCAGATACGCAGTATTTT. This gives the protein CASSSGLAGIADTQYF.

This clonotype came up many times. The chain links TRBV5-1 to TRBJ2-7, with D unclear. V was cut by 0 bases and J by 2 bases, with 3 bases left in between. Germline V gene lookup returns CDR1 SGHRS and CDR2 YFSETQ. The CDR3 extends over 12 amino acids. CDR3 protein: CASSLVPYEQYF. For the CDR3, the DNA is TGCGCCAGCAGCTTGGTCCCCTACGAGCAGTACTTC.

The CDR3 nucleotides read TGTGCCAGCAGCTTAGGGAAGGGAGCCTACGAGCAGTACTTC. It specifies CASSLGKGAYEQYF. V and J are TRBV13 and TRBJ2-7, with a possible D match to TRBD2 (5 bases). There are 14 residues in the CDR3. Trimming removed 0 bases at V and 2 bases at J, with 8 bases between. CDR1 and CDR2 (germline): PRHDT, FYEKMQ (reference sequence).

This clonotype was counted at least ten times. This chain connects TRBV11-2 to TRBJ2-1; 7 nucleotides agree with TRBD2. With 1 base clipped from V and 5 bases from J, the junction kept 8 bases outside the gene matches. The CDR3 contains 16 residues. Germline assignment: CDR1 SGHAT and CDR2 FQNNGV. CDR3: CASSLGEGGPDNEQFF. Here the CDR3 DNA reads TGTGCCAGCAGCTTAGGGGAGGGCGGGCCCGACAATGAGCAGTTCTTC. Together with reference TRBV11-2 and TRBJ2-1, the CDR3 gives the full variable domain: EAGVAQSPRYKIIEKRQSVAFWCNPISGHATLYWYQQILGQGPKLLIQFQNNGVVDDSQLPKDRFSAERLKGVDSTLKIQPAKLEDSAVYLCASSLGEGGPDNEQFFGPGTRLTVL.

The chain has TRBV6-6 and TRBJ2-1; D ambiguous. Germline V gene data show CDR1 as MNHNY and CDR2 as SVGAGI (reference sequence). Trimming left V 0 bases short and J 8 bases short, with 8 bases between. This CDR3 has 13 amino acids. CDR3 in amino acids: CASSYSEEHEQFF. As DNA, the CDR3 is TGTGCCAGCAGTTACTCAGAGGAGCATGAGCAGTTCTTC.

The chain employs TRBV3-1 and TRBJ1-1, with D perhaps TRBD1 (6 bases). The CDR3 is made up of 14 amino acids. Germline CDR1 and CDR2: LGHDT and YNNKEL (reference sequence). V gave up 4 bases and J gave up 1 base, with 10 bases separating them. For the CDR3, the DNA is TGTGCCAGCAGCCCGGACAGCCAGAACACTGAAGCTTTCTTT. It yields the protein CASSPDSQNTEAFF.

This clonotype was seen repeatedly, ten times or more. The CDR3 DNA is TGCGCCAGCAGCCAACAGACAGCCGAGCCCTACGAGCAGTACTTC. It encodes CASSQQTAEPYEQYF. The J gene is TRBJ2-7, the V gene TRBV4-3; possible D gene TRBD1, 5 bases. Per germline, CDR1 LGHNA and CDR2 YSLEER. V dropped 2 bases and J dropped 2 bases, with 13 bases sitting between them. The CDR3 covers 15 residues.

This clonotype was observed many times. This chain connects TRBV28 to TRBJ1-1; 8 bases line up with TRBD1. Germline V lookup: CDR1 MDHEN, CDR2 SYDVKM. V shed 5 bases and J 2 bases; nucleotides not matched to a gene: 7. The CDR3 length is 15 residues. The chain's CDR3 is CASSQRDRSNTEAFF. The DNA of the CDR3 is TGTGCCAGCAGTCAAAGGGACAGGAGCAACACTGAAGCTTTCTTT.

This clonotype showed up many times. The V gene is TRBV28, the J gene TRBJ1-4; D unresolved. Germline-derived CDR1 and CDR2 are MDHEN and SYDVKM. The CDR3 spans 15 residues. The V end was cut by 1 base, the J end by 3 bases, with 9 bases between. CDR3 sequence: CASSLYGSSNEKLFF. The CDR3 coding sequence is TGTGCCAGCAGTTTATACGGCAGTTCTAATGAAAAACTGTTTTTT.

This clonotype was observed many times. The chain employs TRBV7-2 and TRBJ1-1; D gene unclear. The V and J ends lost 1 base and 1 base respectively, with 4 bases between them. The CDR3 covers 13 residues. From germline, CDR1 is SGHTA and CDR2 FQGNSA. The CDR3 here is CASSLEGNTEAFF. Written as DNA, the CDR3 is TGTGCCAGCAGCTTAGAAGGGAACACTGAAGCTTTCTTT.